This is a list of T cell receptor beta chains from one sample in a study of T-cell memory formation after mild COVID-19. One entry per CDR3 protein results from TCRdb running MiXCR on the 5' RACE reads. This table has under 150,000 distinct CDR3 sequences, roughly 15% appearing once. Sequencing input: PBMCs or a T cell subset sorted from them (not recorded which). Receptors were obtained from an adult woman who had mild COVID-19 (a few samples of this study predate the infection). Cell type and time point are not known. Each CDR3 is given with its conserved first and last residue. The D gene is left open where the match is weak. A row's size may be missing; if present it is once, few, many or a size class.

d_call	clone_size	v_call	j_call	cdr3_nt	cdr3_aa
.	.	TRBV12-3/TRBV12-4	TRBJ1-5	TGTGCCAGCAGTTTAGCGGTGTTGGAGCCCCAGCATTTT	CASSLAVLEPQHF
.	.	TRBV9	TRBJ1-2	TGTGCCAGCAGTTCACAGGGAGGTTATGGCTACACCTTC	CASSSQGGYGYTF
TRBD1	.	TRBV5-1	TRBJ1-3	TGCGCCAGCAGTACTTCCGGGGGACAGACCTTCTCTGGAAACACCATATATTTT	CASSTSGGQTFSGNTIYF
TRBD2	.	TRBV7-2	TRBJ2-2	TGTGCCAGCAGCTTAGTAGGACTAGCGGGAGCTAGCGGGGAGCTGTTTTTT	CASSLVGLAGASGELFF
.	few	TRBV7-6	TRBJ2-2	TGTGCCAGCAGCCCCCAGACTGGCGGACAGAACACCGGGGAGCTGTTTTTT	CASSPQTGGQNTGELFF
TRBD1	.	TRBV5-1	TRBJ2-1	TGCGCCAGCAGCCTAAAGACAGGGAGCTACAATGAGCAGTTCTTC	CASSLKTGSYNEQFF
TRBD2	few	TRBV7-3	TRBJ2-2	TGTGCCAGCAGTCCGACGGGGCTAGCGGCGTTCGCGAACACCGGGGAGCTGTTTTTT	CASSPTGLAAFANTGELFF
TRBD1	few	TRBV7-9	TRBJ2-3	TGTGCCAGCAGCCAACTTCCCGGACAGGCAGTCACAGATACGCAGTATTTT	CASSQLPGQAVTDTQYF
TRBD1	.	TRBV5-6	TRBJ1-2	TGTGCCAGCAGCTTGGCCCTTGGCCGACAGGGTCCATCTCGTGGCTACACCTTC	CASSLALGRQGPSRGYTF
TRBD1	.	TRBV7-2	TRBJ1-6	TGTGCCAGCAGCTTAGCGACAGGGATCTCACCCCTCCACTTT	CASSLATGISPLHF
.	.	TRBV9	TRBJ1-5	TGTGCCAGCAGCCCCCGGGGGTCTCAAGAGCCCCAGCATTTT	CASSPRGSQEPQHF
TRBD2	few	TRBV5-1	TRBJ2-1	TGCGCCAGCAGCCCCGGGACTAGCGCCAATGAGCAGTTCTTC	CASSPGTSANEQFF
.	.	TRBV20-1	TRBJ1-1	TGCAGTGCTCGGGACGGCTGGATGAACACTGAAGCTTTCTTT	CSARDGWMNTEAFF
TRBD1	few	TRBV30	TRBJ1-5	TGTGCCTGGAGCCAAAGGGGGCGTCAGCCCCAGCATTTT	CAWSQRGRQPQHF
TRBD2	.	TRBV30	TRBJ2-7	TGTGCCTGGATGGCTAGCGGGAGAACTGCCTACGAGCAGTACTTC	CAWMASGRTAYEQYF
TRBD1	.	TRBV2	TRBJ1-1	TGTGCCAGCAGGTCCCCGGGACAGTTGAACACTGAAGCTTTCTTT	CASRSPGQLNTEAFF
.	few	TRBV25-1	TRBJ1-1	TGTGCCAGCAGGGGGTGGGAGAACACTGAAGCTTTCTTT	CASRGWENTEAFF
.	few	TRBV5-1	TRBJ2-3	TGCGCCAGCAGCTCTAGAGACGCCACAGATACGCAGTATTTT	CASSSRDATDTQYF
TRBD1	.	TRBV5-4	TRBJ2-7	TGTGCCAGCAGCTACGGGACAGGGGGTTACTCCGAGCAGTACTTC	CASSYGTGGYSEQYF
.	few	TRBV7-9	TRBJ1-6	TGTGCCAGCAGCCTTAGAGGAACCGGGGGGCGGAATTCACCCCTCCACTTT	CASSLRGTGGRNSPLHF
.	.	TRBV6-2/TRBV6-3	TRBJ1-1	TGTGCCAGCAGCCCCGGGGCAGGGTTGGCCACTGAAGCTTTCTTT	CASSPGAGLATEAFF
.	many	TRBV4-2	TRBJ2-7	TGTGCCAGCAGCCAAGATGCCGAGAGGCAGTACTTC	CASSQDAERQYF
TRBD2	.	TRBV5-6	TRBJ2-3	TGTGCCAGCAGCTCGACTAGCGGGAACGCAGATACGCAGTATTTT	CASSSTSGNADTQYF
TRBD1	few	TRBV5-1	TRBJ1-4	TGCGCCAGCAGCTTGTCGTCGGGACAGAGTAATGAAAAACTGTTTTTT	CASSLSSGQSNEKLFF
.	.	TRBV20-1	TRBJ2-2	TGCAGTGCAAGGGTGGCCGGGGAGCTGTTTTTT	CSARVAGELFF
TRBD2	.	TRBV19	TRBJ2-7	TGTGCCAGTGGGACTAGCGGGAGCGAGCAGTACTTC	CASGTSGSEQYF